These T cell receptor beta chains were read from a single sample in a study of CD8 T cells in ankylosing spondylitis. TCRdb re-called the 5' RACE reads through MiXCR, storing one row per CDR3 protein. The table includes nearly 250,000 distinct CDR3 sequences, 32% detected once. Source material: blood, either unsorted or a sorted T cell fraction (not recorded which). These receptors all stem from a male donor with ankylosing spondylitis or in good health (not recorded which). Both conserved end residues are part of each CDR3. The D gene is left open where the match is weak. Clone size is shown for a subset of rows, as once, few, many or a class of expanded clone.

size	D	V	J	DNA	CDR3
.	.	TRBV6-1	TRBJ1-1	TGTGCCAGCACATCTCGCAGCTTGAACACTGAAGCTTTCTTT	CASTSRSLNTEAFF
.	.	TRBV20-1	TRBJ2-5	TGCAGTGCTAGAAAGACCCTAGAGACCCAGTACTTC	CSARKTLETQYF
.	TRBD2	TRBV11-2	TRBJ2-7	TGTGCCAGCAGCGCACGCCCCGGGGGGGCCTCCTACGAGCAGTACTTC	CASSARPGGASYEQYF
.	TRBD2	TRBV5-1	TRBJ2-3	TGCGCCAGCAGCCTACAGAGGGACTACTCTAGCACAGATACGCAGTATTTT	CASSLQRDYSSTDTQYF
few	.	TRBV18	TRBJ1-3	TGTGCCAGCTCACCCCAGTCGTCACCGAAGGGAAACACCATATATTTT	CASSPQSSPKGNTIYF
.	.	TRBV29-1	TRBJ2-7	TGCAGCGTTGTGGCCAGCCGGGCGAGGGGTGAGCAGTACTTC	CSVVASRARGEQYF
.	.	TRBV29-1	TRBJ2-7	TGCAGCGCCGGTGGGCTGGAGTACGAGCAGTACTTC	CSAGGLEYEQYF
once	.	TRBV11-2	TRBJ2-5	TGTGCCAGCAGCTTAGAAGGAGCCGGGCTCCAAGAGACCCAGTACTTC	CASSLEGAGLQETQYF
few	.	TRBV7-3	TRBJ1-1	TGTGCCAGCAGGAGGACAGCGAACACTGAAGCTTTCTTT	CASRRTANTEAFF
few	.	TRBV10-3	TRBJ2-5	TGTGCAATCGGAGGGGGGGCGGAGACCCAGTACTTC	CAIGGGAETQYF
.	TRBD2	TRBV5-1	TRBJ2-7	TGCGCCAGCAGCACAACTAGCGACTACGAGCAGTACTTC	CASSTTSDYEQYF
.	TRBD1	TRBV6-1	TRBJ2-7	TGTGCCAGCAGCATTACCCGGGACAGCTACGAGCAGTACTTC	CASSITRDSYEQYF
few	.	TRBV3-1	TRBJ1-1	TGTGCCAGCAGCCAAGATCCCGGGGACACTGAAGCTTTCTTT	CASSQDPGDTEAFF
few	.	TRBV4-2	TRBJ1-1	TGTGCCAGCAGCCAAGAGTGGGCGGCTTTCTTT	CASSQEWAAFF
.	.	TRBV20-1	TRBJ1-4	TGCAGTGCTATAGCGGCAGGCTATAATGAAAAACTGTTTTTT	CSAIAAGYNEKLFF
.	.	TRBV12-3/TRBV12-4	TRBJ2-3	TGTGCCAGCAGTTTTGGGGCGGTGAGGACAGATACGCAGTATTTT	CASSFGAVRTDTQYF
.	TRBD1	TRBV12-3/TRBV12-4	TRBJ2-1	TGTGCCAGCAGTCCTCGGACAGGTTTCAATGAGCAGTTCTTC	CASSPRTGFNEQFF
.	TRBD1	TRBV20-1	TRBJ1-1	TGCAGTGCTCTGGACAGGGGGGTTGAAGCTTTCTTT	CSALDRGVEAFF
.	.	TRBV27	TRBJ1-5	TGTGCCAGCAGTCGTAGGGGCAATCAGCCCCAGCATTTT	CASSRRGNQPQHF
.	.	TRBV20-1	TRBJ2-7	TGCAGTGCTATGGAACGTTCGTCCTACGAGCAGTACTTC	CSAMERSSYEQYF
.	.	TRBV15	TRBJ1-1	TGTGCCACCAGCAGAGATACATTATCGGAAACTGAAGCTTTCTTT	CATSRDTLSETEAFF
few	TRBD1	TRBV20-1	TRBJ1-2	TGCAGTGCTAATACAGGGGCTGGCTACACCTTC	CSANTGAGYTF
few	.	TRBV20-1	TRBJ2-3	TGCAGTGCTAGAGATCTCCTTGTCACAGATACGCAGTATTTT	CSARDLLVTDTQYF
.	.	TRBV24-1	TRBJ2-3	TGTGCCACCAGTGATTTGCTGCGGGGTGGAGATACGCAGTATTTT	CATSDLLRGGDTQYF
few	.	TRBV20-1	TRBJ1-1	TGCAGTGCTCGGACACCTATGAACACTGAAGCTTTCTTT	CSARTPMNTEAFF
few	.	TRBV5-5	TRBJ2-1	TGTGCCAGCAGCTTACGCGGGTTTGACCCCTTGGAGGATGAGCAGTTCTTC	CASSLRGFDPLEDEQFF
few	.	TRBV5-6	TRBJ2-1	TGTGCCAGCAGCATCGAAGGCCATGAGCAGTTCTTC	CASSIEGHEQFF
few	TRBD2	TRBV12-3/TRBV12-4	TRBJ2-5	TGTGCCAGCAGCCAACTAGCGGGGGAGGTGACCCAGTACTTC	CASSQLAGEVTQYF
once	TRBD1	TRBV12-3/TRBV12-4	TRBJ1-2	TGTGCCAGCAGCCGGGACAGGGGCGAAGGCTACACCTTC	CASSRDRGEGYTF
few	TRBD2	TRBV5-6	TRBJ2-3	TGTGCCAGCAGCTACGAGCGGGGGCCCAGCACAGATACGCAGTATTTT	CASSYERGPSTDTQYF
many	.	TRBV11-2	TRBJ2-1	TGTGCCAGCAGCTTACTAGGGAGCTCCTACAATGAGCAGTTCTTC	CASSLLGSSYNEQFF
few	TRBD2	TRBV27	TRBJ2-7	TGTGCCAGCAGACACGGGGGGGCAGGCTCCTACGAGCAGTACTTC	CASRHGGAGSYEQYF
few	TRBD1	TRBV6-5	TRBJ2-7	TGTGCCAGCAGTTCTGGGACAGCCCTCGAGCAGTACTTC	CASSSGTALEQYF
.	TRBD1	TRBV20-1	TRBJ2-7	TGCAGTGCTAGAGACCCGGGACAGGGTTACGAGCAGTACTTC	CSARDPGQGYEQYF
many	.	TRBV11-2	TRBJ1-5	TGTGCCAGCAGCTTTGTAGACCTGGGAGGGAACAATCAGCCCCAGCATTTT	CASSFVDLGGNNQPQHF
many	.	TRBV27	TRBJ2-1	TGTGCCAGCAGTTACAGGGTTGAGAATGAGCAGTTCTTC	CASSYRVENEQFF
many	.	TRBV6-1	TRBJ2-1	TGTGCCAGCAGGCCTACAGGGTTTGGTGCTTATGAGCAGTTCTTC	CASRPTGFGAYEQFF
.	TRBD2	TRBV20-1	TRBJ2-2	TGCAGTGCTAGAGATCTAGCGGGGGGCCTGGAGCTGTTTTTT	CSARDLAGGLELFF
few	.	TRBV5-1	TRBJ1-1	TGCGCCAGCAGCTTGTTGGGTCCTGAAGCTTTCTTT	CASSLLGPEAFF
few	TRBD2	TRBV20-1	TRBJ2-7	TGCAGTGCTAGAGAAGTAGCGGGGGGGCCAGGATCGAGTTACGAGCAGTACTTC	CSAREVAGGPGSSYEQYF